The clone carrying this T cell receptor beta chain occurred once. Antigen unknown. The source of the sample is a study of shared clonotypes between healthy human individuals. Overall study: Plates per donor: three CD4 naive, three CD4 memory, two CD8 naive, one CD8 memory. Overall study findings and caveats: Genetic and exposure-history diversity was limited by the few donors.

The repertoire was sequenced with immunoSEQ multiplex PCR; TCRdb's copy has only in-frame clones and lacks some. The repertoire consists of over a million clones, with around 97% occurring once and the leading ten covering about 1.2%. V was trimmed by 6 bases and J by 4 bases, leaving 12 bases between them. The V gene's germline CDR1 is MNHNS and CDR2 SASEGT. The CDR3 is 13 amino acids. The chain joins TRBV6-1 to TRBJ1-2; TRBD1 is a possible D gene (6 bases). Material for sequencing was naive CD4+ T cells sorted from blood. Subset indicated: CD45RA+ positively selected. This receptor was obtained from a man aged 25-40 years in good health. CDR3 loop: CASREQGRYGYTF. In DNA, the CDR3 is TGTGCCAGCAGGGAACAGGGACGCTATGGCTACACCTTC.